This T cell receptor beta chain comes out of a study of regulatory T cells in long-lasting Graves disease. Arm-PCR of CDR3 regions and iRepertoire HTBI primers were used to build TCR beta libraries. In the study's own analysis: In the combined samples, roughly 62 TRBV and more than twelve TRBJ segments were identified. TCRdb independently ran MiXCR on the multiplex PCR reads; one entry per CDR3 protein. In this record, the V and J calls reflect TCRdb's handling and not the investigators' own analysis. The repertoire consists of hundreds of thousands of distinct CDR3 sequences, with roughly 20% occurring once and the leading ten covering 6.5% to 10%. Regarding time point: persistent/refractory GD, antithyroid drugs over 5 years with positive TRAb. PBMC-derived RNA was used for the TCR library. Germline V CDR1 and CDR2: SGHRS, YFSETQ. V lost 2 bases and J lost 1, with 5 bases in between. The CDR3 sequence is 13 residues long.

The study's findings and limits: There were preferences for TRBV28, TRBJ1-2 and TRBJ2-5 in persistent disease. Clonotypes that were public and shared totalled 2,500 to 3,500 in persistent patients versus 966 in new patients. Persistent-disease Graves' patients showed less TCR diversity than new cases.

This clonotype has just a few counts. Its antigen remains unknown. The material was peripheral blood mononuclear cells (PBMCs), obtained when the disease was refractory, from a patient treated with antithyroid drugs. The chain joins TRBV5-1 to TRBJ2-3, with D tentatively TRBD1 (5 bases). The receptor was isolated from a female donor with Graves disease. The CDR3 nucleotides read TGCGCCAGCAGCTTACAGGGCACAGATACGCAGTATTTT. It encodes CASSLQGTDTQYF.